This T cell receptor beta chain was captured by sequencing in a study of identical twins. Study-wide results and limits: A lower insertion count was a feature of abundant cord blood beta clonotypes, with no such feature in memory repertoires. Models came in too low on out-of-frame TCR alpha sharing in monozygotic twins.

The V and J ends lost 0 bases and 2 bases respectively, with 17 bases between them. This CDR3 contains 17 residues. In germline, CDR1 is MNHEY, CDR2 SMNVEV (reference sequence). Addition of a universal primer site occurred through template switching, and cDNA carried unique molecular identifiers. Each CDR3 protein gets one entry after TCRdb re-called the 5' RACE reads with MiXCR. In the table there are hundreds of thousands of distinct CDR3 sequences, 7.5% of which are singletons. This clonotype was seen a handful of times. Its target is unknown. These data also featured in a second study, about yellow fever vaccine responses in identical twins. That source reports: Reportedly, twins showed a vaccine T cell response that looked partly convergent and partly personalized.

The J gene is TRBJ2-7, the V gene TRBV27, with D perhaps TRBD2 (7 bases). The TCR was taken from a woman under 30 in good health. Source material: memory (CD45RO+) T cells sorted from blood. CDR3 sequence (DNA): TGTGCCAGCAGTTTATCGGGGGGAGGGGGAGGCCCCTACGAGCAGTACTTC. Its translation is CASSLSGGGGGPYEQYF.